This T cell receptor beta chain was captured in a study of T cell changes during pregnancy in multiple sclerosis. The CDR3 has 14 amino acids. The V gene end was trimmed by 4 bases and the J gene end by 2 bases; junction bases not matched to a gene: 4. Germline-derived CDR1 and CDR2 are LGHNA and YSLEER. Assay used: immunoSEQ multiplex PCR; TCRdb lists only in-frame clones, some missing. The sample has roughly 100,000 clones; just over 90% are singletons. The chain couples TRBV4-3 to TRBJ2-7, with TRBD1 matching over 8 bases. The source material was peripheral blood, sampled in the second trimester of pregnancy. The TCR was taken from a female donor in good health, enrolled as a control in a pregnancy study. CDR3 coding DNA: TGCGCCAGCAGCCCCAGGACAGGGCCCTACGAGCAGTACTTC. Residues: CASSPRTGPYEQYF.